This T cell receptor (beta chain) was sequenced during a study of control samples from healthy donors and cancer patients. TCRdb keeps only in-frame clones here, not all; method: immunoSEQ multiplex PCR. The table includes roughly 76,000 clones, around 94% detected once. V gave up 6 bases and J gave up 0 bases, with 21 bases separating them. Germline V gives CDR1 MNHEY, CDR2 SMNVEV (reference sequence). The CDR3 contains 17 residues. The chain carries TRBV27 and TRBJ2-7; D possibly corresponds to TRBD1 (6 bases). The sequenced material came from blood. The TCR sequence derives from a woman in her late teens or twenties in good health. CDR3 in DNA: TGTGCCAGCAGACCATTATGGGACATTGGGAGCTCCTACGAGCAGTACTTC. Its protein product is CASRPLWDIGSSYEQYF.